This TCR beta chain was observed in a study of molecular identifiers for immune sequencing clone quantification. Bulk TCR library preparation followed previously described methods with listed TCR primers. TCRdb reprocessed the PCR reads with MiXCR, giving one entry per CDR3 protein. The sample holds 490,000 or so distinct CDR3 sequences, around a fifth seen once. Germline assignment: CDR1 DFQATT and CDR2 SNEGSKA (reference sequence). The CDR3 runs to 13 residues. The V end was cut by 4 bases, the J end by 0 bases, with 10 bases between. Study-wide points: Clones with over 20 RNA copies captured over 98% of effector molecules but under 1% of naive ones.

Sorted cells numbering roughly 20,000 to 1,000,000, with 10%, 30% or 50% RNA, yielded the naive CD8 libraries. Naive CD8 T cell sorting was performed on the CD8+CD4-CCR7+CD45RA+ phenotype. This clonotype was recorded at least ten times. No antigen is known for it. The gene calls are TRBV20-1 and TRBJ2-7; TRBD2 is a possible D gene (6 bases). This receptor was obtained from a human donor in good health. Some libraries in this study had Jurkat cell RNA spiked in. The material sequenced was naive CD8+ T cells from blood, with Jurkat cell RNA spiked in. Subset indicated: FACS-sorted CD8+CD4-CCR7+CD45RA+ naive T cells. CDR3 nucleotides: TGCAGTGCTACTCCGGGACTCTCCTACGAGCAGTACTTC. It codes for CSATPGLSYEQYF.